Reported below is one T cell receptor beta chain. CDR1 is MRHNA and CDR2 is SNTAGT in the germline V gene. The CDR3 sequence is 16 residues long. V was pared by 4 bases and J by 10 bases, with 16 bases of the junction left unmatched. This entry belongs to a study of blood T cells in healthy people across ages. A J-beta primer mix and a sample-barcoded 5' primer were used in a second PCR of about 7 to 12 cycles. Unique molecular identifiers of 12 random nucleotides labeled each cDNA. No fewer than 3 million CDR3-containing paired-end reads came from each sample. TCRdb independently ran MiXCR on the 5' RACE reads; one entry per CDR3 protein. The data contain about 1.4 million distinct CDR3 sequences, roughly 59% of them seen just once; the ten biggest clones take up over 6.5%.

The origin of this receptor is a man younger than 30 in good health. The sample was blood. V gene TRBV6-4 combines with J gene TRBJ2-1; 7 positions agree with TRBD2. CDR3 DNA: TGTGCCAGCAGTGCGTCTAGCGGCCCCTGGGCTGGGGAGCAGTTCTTC. Its translation is CASSASSGPWAGEQFF.